The clone carrying this T cell receptor beta chain was counted at least ten times. The antigen is not known. Building the TCR beta libraries relied on iRepertoire HTBI primers, and CDR3 regions underwent Arm-PCR. TCRdb re-derived calls from the multiplex PCR reads in MiXCR, one entry per CDR3 protein. The sample includes 500,000 or so distinct CDR3 sequences, 15% to 20% of them seen just once. This sample stems from a study of regulatory T cells in long-lasting Graves disease. Time point given: newly diagnosed GD, antithyroid drugs for less than 3 months. Extracted PBMC RNA gave rise to the TCR library. Patients came through an endocrinology department, and that department was in Xi'an, China. CDR3 length equals 16 residues. V dropped 4 bases and J dropped 0; count of bases not matched to a gene: 6. Germline CDR1 is SGHNT and CDR2 is YYREEE (reference sequence). Study results and limitations: Preferential use of TRBV28, TRBJ1-2 and TRBJ2-5 was seen in persistent disease.

The same sample was also used in a study of T cells in Graves' hyperthyroidism and ophthalmopathy. That source reports: Graves' hyperthyroidism is called stable when ophthalmopathy does not progress within 18 months. Any patient presenting with uncontrolled infection, other autoimmune disease, pregnancy or lactation was left out.

The sequence came from a woman in her forties or fifties with Graves disease. The rearrangement joins TRBV5-4 to TRBJ1-1; 10 nucleotides agree with TRBD1. The sample in question was peripheral blood mononuclear cells (PBMCs), obtained at new diagnosis, from a patient treated with antithyroid drugs. CDR3 in amino acids: CASSVTGGRLNTEAFF. The CDR3 bases are TGTGCCAGCAGCGTGACAGGGGGCAGGTTGAACACTGAAGCTTTCTTT.